The TCR beta chain described here comes from a study of blood T cell repertoires in COVID-19. Study-wide context: Specimens from acute and convalescent COVID-19 originated in the United States, Italy and Spain. T cells, B-cell-depleted T cells, or PBMCs provided the cDNA or gDNA that served as material.

V lost 6 bases and J lost 3, with 15 bases in between. The CDR3 is 14 amino acids. Looked up from germline, CDR1 is ENHRY and CDR2 is SYGVKD. A single count supports this clone. Original processing notes: It was from reference gene primer amplification that nucleated cell counts were estimated. Sequenced by immunoSEQ multiplex PCR; TCRdb stores in-frame clones only, minus some. That table is the source of V, J and clone size, and D and trimming were worked out from the DNA. There are about 280,000 clones in the sample; over 75% occur only once, and 4.5% to 5.5% lies in the top ten. V usage is TRBV10-3 and J usage is TRBJ2-7; a possible D gene is TRBD2 (5 bases). Sequencing was performed on peripheral blood. The TCR originated in a man aged 50 or older with active or convalescent COVID-19. CDR3 coding DNA: TGTGCCATCAGCAAGGACCTCCGGGGCTACGAGCAGTACTTC. This encodes CAISKDLRGYEQYF.